The T cell receptor beta chain described here comes from a study of spatial heterogeneity in lung cancer. Points from the study as a whole: Intratumoral expanded alpha and beta TCR counts were found to track tumor mutation counts.

As to time point: sample taken at primary tumor resection. In TCRdb, the 5' RACE reads were re-called with MiXCR into one record per CDR3 protein. The sample has about 8,800 distinct CDR3 sequences; 4.5% are singletons. The CDR3 length is 14 residues. With 5 bases removed from V and 1 base from J, the gap between germline ends came to 12 bases. CDR1 and CDR2 (germline): SGDLS, YYNGEE. This clonotype was observed many times. Its antigen remains unidentified. The sequence came from a female donor with early-stage non-small cell lung cancer. The chain recombines TRBV9 with TRBJ1-1; no clear D gene. The material was lung tumor tissue, obtained at surgery. CDR3 sequence (DNA): TGTGCCAGCAGTCCAGGACGGGAGAACACTGAAGCTTTCTTT. Protein sequence: CASSPGRENTEAFF.